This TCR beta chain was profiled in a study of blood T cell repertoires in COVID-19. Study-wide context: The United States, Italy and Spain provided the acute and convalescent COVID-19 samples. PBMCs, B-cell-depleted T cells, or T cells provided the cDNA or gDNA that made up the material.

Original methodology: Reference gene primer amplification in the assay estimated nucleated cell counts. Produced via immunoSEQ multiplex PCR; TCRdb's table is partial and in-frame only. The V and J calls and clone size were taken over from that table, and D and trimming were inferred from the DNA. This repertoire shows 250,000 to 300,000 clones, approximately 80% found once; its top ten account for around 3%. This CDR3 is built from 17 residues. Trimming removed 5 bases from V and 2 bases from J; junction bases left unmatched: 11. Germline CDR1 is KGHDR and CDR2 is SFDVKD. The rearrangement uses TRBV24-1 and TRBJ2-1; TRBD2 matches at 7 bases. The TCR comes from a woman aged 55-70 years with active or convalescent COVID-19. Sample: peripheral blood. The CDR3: CATSGPARGRAYNEQFF. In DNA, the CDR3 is TGTGCCACCAGTGGTCCCGCACGGGGGAGGGCCTACAATGAGCAGTTCTTC.